The 17 T cell receptor beta chains given below trace back to one sample, sequenced in a study of tumor and adjacent non-tumor tissue in lung cancer. The library came from three nested PCR rounds adapted from ARM-PCR protocols. Using its own MiXCR run on the multiplex PCR reads, TCRdb lists one record per CDR3 protein. Counted here are tens of thousands of distinct CDR3 sequences, around 70% occurring once; the ten biggest clones make up around 13%. No cell sorting was done before RNA was extracted from the tissue. The sample taken for sequencing was lung tumor tissue. The receptors stem from a woman in her 70s with non-small cell lung cancer.

In regard to this clonotype: A junction end diverges from the germline sequence, so it may reflect a read error. The CDR3 protein is CVSVNTGELFF. CDR3 DNA sequence: TGTGTCAGCGTAAACACAGGGGAGCTGTTTTTT. The chain couples TRBV6-5 to TRBJ2-2; D is unresolved. The CDR3 length is 11 residues. Looked up from germline, CDR1 is MNHEY and CDR2 is SVGAGI.

As for this clonotype: One end of the junction varies from germline; a read error may be responsible. This sequence joins TRBV7-8 and TRBJ2-5; 8 bases are shared with TRBD1. Germline-derived CDR1 and CDR2 are SGHVS and FQNEAQ. This CDR3 is 16 amino acids long. The CDR3 coding sequence is TGTGTCAGCTGCTACAGGACAGGGCTTGGGGGAGAGACCCAATACTTC. It is translated as CVSCYRTGLGGETQYF.

This clonotype is labeled medium-sized (0.01 to 0.1%). The rearrangement uses TRBV29-1 and TRBJ2-5; D perhaps matches TRBD1 (7 bases). Germline CDR1 SQVTM, CDR2 ANQGSEA. V was trimmed by 2 bases and J by 4 bases, leaving 14 bases between them. The CDR3 totals 14 residues. CDR3 loop: CSVEIGGGGETQYF. The CDR3 DNA is TGCAGCGTTGAAATTGGAGGGGGCGGAGAGACCCAGTACTTC. The full variable domain, its missing parts supplied by reference TRBV29-1 and TRBJ2-5, is SAVISQKPSRDICQRGTSLTIQCQVDSQVTMMFWYRQQPGQSLTLIATANQGSEATYESGFVIDKFPISRPNLTFSTLTVSNMSPEDSSIYLCSVEIGGGGETQYFGPGTRLLVL.

This clonotype has only a few counts. One junction end does not reproduce the germline sequence, and a read error may be involved. The rearrangement uses TRBV20-1 and TRBJ2-6; 7 bases align to TRBD1. The CDR3 spans 14 residues. The germline gives CDR1 DFQATT, CDR2 SNEGSKA (reference sequence). The CDR3 is CSAPTGAGANALTF. The CDR3 region has the DNA TGCAGTGCGCCTACAGGGGCTGGGGCCAACGCCCTGACTTTC.

This clonotype has ten or more counts. The CDR3 region is CASSGGQPNSPLHF. The CDR3 DNA reads as TGCGCCAGCAGCGGGGGACAGCCAAATTCACCCCTCCACTTT. The rearrangement joins TRBV5-1 to TRBJ1-6; 7 bases fit TRBD1. Germline V gene data show CDR1 as SGHRS and CDR2 as YFSETQ. CDR3 length: 14 amino acids. V was pared by 4 bases and J by 7 bases, with 5 bases of the junction left unmatched.

This clonotype was seen repeatedly, ten times or more. This could be a read error, since a much larger clone is one nucleotide away. The chain combines TRBV12-3 or TRBV12-4 with TRBJ2-7; 7 nucleotides align to TRBD2. The CDR3 is 15 amino acids. J gave up 2 bases and V 2 bases, and 6 bases lay outside the gene matches. CDR3 coding DNA: TGTGCCAGCAGTTTAAAAGCGGGGCCCCCCTACGAGCAGTACTTC. Translated, it gives CASSLKAGPPYEQYF.

This clonotype is a singleton in its sample. A junction end diverges from the germline sequence, so it may reflect a read error. V usage is TRBV10-2 and J usage is TRBJ1-1; D remains ambiguous. The germline gives CDR1 WSHSY, CDR2 SAAADI. The CDR3 extends over 15 amino acids. Here the CDR3 reads CSSSEWSSLNTDAFF. As DNA, the CDR3 is TGCTCCAGTAGTGAGTGGAGCTCTCTGAACACTGATGCTTTCTTT.

The chain combines TRBV27 with TRBJ2-1; the D call may be TRBD1 or TRBD2 (6 bases each). This CDR3 is built from 15 residues. Trimming removed 8 bases at V and 8 bases at J, with 22 bases between. The germline V gene has CDR1 MNHEY and CDR2 SMNVEV (reference sequence). The CDR3 here is CASATGTPWGDEQFF. DNA for the CDR3: TGTGCCAGCGCCACCGGGACACCCTGGGGGGATGAGCAGTTCTTC.

In this sample, this clonotype turned up many times. The chain is built from TRBV28 and TRBJ2-7; possible D gene TRBD2, 6 bases. CDR1 is MDHEN and CDR2 is SYDVKM in the germline V gene. V was cut by 6 bases and J by 1 base, with 13 bases left in between. This CDR3 has 14 residues. The CDR3 reads CASRTGTFSYEQYF. The CDR3 DNA sequence: TGTGCCAGCAGGACCGGGACTTTTTCCTACGAGCAGTACTTC.

Many counts were recorded for this clonotype. The J gene is TRBJ1-1, the V gene TRBV10-3, with 9 bases matching TRBD1. V lost 8 bases and J lost 4; bases outside the gene matches: 2. The CDR3 totals 12 residues. Germline V lookup: CDR1 ENHRY, CDR2 SYGVKD. As DNA, the CDR3 is TGTGCCATCCAGACAGGGGGCACTGAAGCTTTCTTT. Translating gives CAIQTGGTEAFF.

The rearrangement uses TRBV10-3 and TRBJ2-3; TRBD2 matches 11 bases. The germline V gene has CDR1 ENHRY and CDR2 SYGVKD. Trimming removed 3 bases from V and 11 bases from J; junction bases left unmatched: 19. This CDR3 is 18 amino acids long. CDR3 loop: CAISEGSGRAIGTVMQYF. The CDR3 nucleotides are TGTGCCATCAGTGAAGGTAGCGGGAGGGCAATTGGCACAGTTATGCAGTATTTT.

This sequence joins TRBV11-1 and TRBJ1-2; D is unresolved. The CDR3 totals 14 residues. Per germline, CDR1 SGHAT and CDR2 FQDESV (reference sequence). As DNA, the CDR3 is TGTACCAACTGTCATTCGGGAGTTGGCTATGGCTACACCTTC. Protein: CTNCHSGVGYGYTF. Using reference TRBV11-1 and TRBJ1-2 for the parts outside the CDR3, the full variable domain is EAEVAQSPRYKITEKSQAVAFWCDPISGHATLYWYRQILGQGPELLVQFQDESVVDDSQLPKDRFSAERLKGVDSTLKIQPAELGDSAMYLCTNCHSGVGYGYTFGSGTRLTVV.

About this clonotype itself: One end of the junction does not line up with germline, which may come from a read error. V and J are TRBV6-2 or TRBV6-3 and TRBJ1-5, with 9 bases aligning to TRBD1. In germline, CDR1 is MNHEY, CDR2 SVGEGT. This CDR3 has 16 residues. The CDR3 region is CAGSHQKRDREHPQHF. CDR3 DNA sequence: TGTGCCGGCAGCCACCAAAAAAGGGACAGGGAACATCCCCAGCATTTC.

This chain joins TRBV11-1 and TRBJ2-1; 8 bases agree with TRBD2. The CDR3 is made up of 16 amino acids. CDR1 and CDR2 (germline): SGHAT, FQDESV (reference sequence). V dropped 7 bases and J dropped 4; count of bases not matched to a gene: 12. CDR3 loop: CASKLALAGLYNEQFF. CDR3 nucleotides: TGTGCCAGCAAATTAGCCCTAGCGGGCCTATACAATGAGCAGTTCTTC.

The rearrangement joins TRBV6-1 to TRBJ2-1; D gene unclear. The CDR3 has 11 residues. CDR1 is MNHNS, CDR2 SASEGT, per germline. V was clipped by 2 bases and J by 14 bases, with 10 bases between them. The CDR3 reads CASSEPNDKFF. The CDR3 DNA reads as TGTGCCAGCAGTGAACCCAATGATAAGTTCTTC.

Only a few counts were recorded for this clonotype. This chain uses TRBV5-4 with TRBJ2-3; D remains unclear. Germline V lookup: CDR1 SGHNT, CDR2 YYREEE (reference sequence). V lost 1 base and J 4 bases, leaving 13 bases between the germline ends. CDR3 length: 15 amino acids. This CDR3 is CASSLIGFTADTQYF. In DNA, the CDR3 is TGTGCCAGCAGCTTGATCGGGTTCACCGCAGATACGCAGTATTTT.

As concerns this clonotype: The germline gene is not matched at one end of the junction; a read error may be the cause. V is TRBV29-1 and J is TRBJ2-7; perhaps D is TRBD1 or TRBD2 (6 bases each). The CDR3 consists of 13 residues. Germline V gene lookup returns CDR1 SQVTM and CDR2 ANQGSEA. The CDR3 spells CSVVTGGVYEHYF. In DNA form, the CDR3 reads TGCAGCGTCGTGACAGGAGGGGTCTACGAGCATTACTTC.